The rows below give T cell receptor beta chains drawn from one sample of a study of Ad26.COV2.S vaccination and SARS-CoV-2 variants. TCRdb keeps only in-frame clones here, not all; method: immunoSEQ multiplex PCR. There are more than 40,000 clones in the sample; roughly 83% occur only once, and more than 45% lies in the top ten. The sample in question was peripheral blood, obtained after recovery from COVID-19. These receptor sequences come from a human donor who had recovered from COVID-19. The CDR3 runs from the conserved cysteine through the conserved F or W. D genes are given only for firm matches. Clone sizes are given selectively: once, few, many, or a class where the clone is expanded.

v_gene	abundance	j_gene	d_gene	CDR3aa	CDR3nt
TRBV24-1	NA	TRBJ2-3	NA	CATSDKKMPDTQYF	TGTGCCACCAGTGATAAGAAGATGCCAGATACGCAGTATTTT
TRBV5-1	NA	TRBJ1-1	NA	CASTQGQVGAPEAFF	TGCGCCAGTACCCAAGGGCAGGTCGGCGCTCCTGAAGCTTTCTTT
TRBV6-1	NA	TRBJ1-1	NA	CASSEYPGYTEAFF	TGTGCCAGCAGTGAATATCCGGGTTACACTGAAGCTTTCTTT
TRBV5-1	NA	TRBJ2-1	TRBD2	CASSRKTSGSYNEQFF	TGCGCCAGCAGCCGAAAGACTAGCGGCTCCTACAATGAGCAGTTCTTC
TRBV7-9	NA	TRBJ1-1	NA	CASSPGTWEAFF	TGTGCCAGCAGCCCTGGGACCTGGGAAGCTTTCTTT
TRBV27	NA	TRBJ1-2	TRBD1	CASSYRTGTFTYGYTF	TGTGCCAGCAGCTACAGGACAGGGACTTTCACCTATGGCTACACCTTC
TRBV5-6	NA	TRBJ1-2	NA	CASSLDRVHTF	TGTGCCAGCAGCTTGGATAGGGTACACACCTTC
TRBV6-1	NA	TRBJ2-5	NA	CASSEEGGPQETQYF	TGTGCCAGCAGTGAAGAAGGGGGGCCACAGGAGACCCAGTACTTC
TRBV11-3	NA	TRBJ2-5	TRBD2	CASSLTGGQETQYF	TGTGCCAGCAGTCTAACGGGGGGGCAAGAGACCCAGTACTTC
TRBV6-2/TRBV6-3	NA	TRBJ1-5	TRBD1	CASSYRQGSNQPQHF	TGTGCCAGCAGTTACCGACAGGGAAGCAATCAGCCCCAGCATTTT
TRBV5-5	NA	TRBJ1-2	NA	CASSRNYGYTF	TGTGCCAGCAGCCGTAACTATGGCTACACCTTC
TRBV14	NA	TRBJ1-1	NA	CASSQANEAFF	TGTGCCAGCAGCCAAGCCAATGAAGCTTTCTTT
TRBV12-3/TRBV12-4	NA	TRBJ1-2	NA	CASSLDGSGGYTF	TGTGCCAGCAGTTTAGATGGGTCGGGTGGCTACACCTTC
TRBV24-1	NA	TRBJ1-1	NA	CATSSSGTTNTEAFF	TGTGCCACCTCATCATCCGGGACAACGAACACTGAAGCTTTCTTT
TRBV5-1	few	TRBJ1-2	NA	CASSLDGSGLYGYTF	TGCGCCAGCAGCTTGGATGGGTCTGGGCTTTATGGCTACACCTTC
TRBV7-2	NA	TRBJ1-2	NA	CASSLDAVGGYTF	TGTGCCAGCAGCTTAGACGCGGTTGGTGGCTACACCTTC
TRBV18	NA	TRBJ1-1	NA	CASSPGGRTEAFF	TGTGCCAGCTCACCAGGGGGCAGGACTGAAGCTTTCTTT
TRBV4-2	NA	TRBJ2-3	TRBD2	CASSQLGLAGDVDTQYF	TGTGCCAGCAGCCAATTGGGACTAGCGGGAGACGTAGATACGCAGTATTTT
TRBV19	NA	TRBJ2-2	TRBD1	CASNKAEGQGAWANTGELFF	TGTGCCAGTAACAAAGCGGAAGGGCAGGGGGCTTGGGCGAACACCGGGGAGCTGTTTTTT
TRBV10-2	NA	TRBJ2-5	TRBD2	CASGLAGVSGETQYF	TGCGCCAGCGGGCTAGCGGGAGTGTCGGGAGAGACCCAGTACTTC
TRBV2	NA	TRBJ2-7	NA	CASVGGDTYEQYF	TGTGCCAGCGTCGGGGGCGACACCTACGAGCAGTACTTC
TRBV6-1	NA	TRBJ2-7	TRBD2	CASSVLIGGWGGYEQYF	TGTGCCAGCAGTGTACTAATCGGAGGATGGGGGGGCTACGAGCAGTACTTC
TRBV5-5	NA	TRBJ1-1	TRBD1	CASSPSGTVEDTEAFF	TGTGCCAGCAGCCCATCCGGGACAGTGGAAGACACTGAAGCTTTCTTT
TRBV19	NA	TRBJ1-4	NA	CASSSKGDGRRKLFF	TGTGCCAGTAGTTCCAAGGGGGACGGGAGGCGAAAACTGTTTTTT